This record covers a single T cell receptor (beta chain). Its target is not known. The method was immunoSEQ multiplex PCR; TCRdb's version includes in-frame clones alone and lacks a portion of them. The sample shows 79,000 or so clones, more than 60% of them seen only once. This entry comes from a study of T cell responses to AZD1222 COVID-19 vaccine. The study's findings and limits: Two AZD1222 doses significantly raised spike-specific TCR breadth and depth over controls. The study found vaccine-associated CD4 TCRs spanning spike, dominant at 160-218 and 743-854.

The CDR3 spans 14 residues. V was clipped by 1 base and J by 7 bases, with 10 bases between them. Germline CDR1 reads MNHEY; CDR2 reads SVGAGI. The chain is built from TRBV6-5 and TRBJ2-2, with D possibly TRBD2 on 6 matching bases. This sample comprised peripheral blood, obtained 28 days after the second dose of the MenACWY control vaccine. This receptor was obtained from an adult who received the MenACWY meningococcal vaccine as a control. In DNA, the CDR3 is TGTGCCAGCAGTTACTTACTAGCTGACGGGGAGCTGTTTTTT. Translating gives CASSYLLADGELFF.